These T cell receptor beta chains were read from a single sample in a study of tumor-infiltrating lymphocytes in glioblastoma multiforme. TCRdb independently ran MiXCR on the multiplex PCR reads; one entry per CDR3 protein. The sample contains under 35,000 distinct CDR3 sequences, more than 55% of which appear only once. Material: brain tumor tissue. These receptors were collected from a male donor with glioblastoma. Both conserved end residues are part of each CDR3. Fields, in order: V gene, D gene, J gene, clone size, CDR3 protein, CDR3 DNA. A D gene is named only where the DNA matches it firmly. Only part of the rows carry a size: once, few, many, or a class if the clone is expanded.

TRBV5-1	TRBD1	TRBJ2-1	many	CASTSGTGAYNEQFF	TGCGCCAGCACTTCCGGGACAGGGGCCTACAATGAGCAGTTCTTC
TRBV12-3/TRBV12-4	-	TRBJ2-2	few	CASSLGGLGTGELFF	TGTGCCAGCAGTCTCGGGGGACTGGGCACCGGGGAGCTGTTTTTT
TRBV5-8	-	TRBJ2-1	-	CASSWSLYNEQFF	TGTGCCAGCAGCTGGTCCCTATACAATGAGCAGTTCTTC
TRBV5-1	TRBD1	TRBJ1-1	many	CASSLEGQGYTEAFF	TGCGCCAGCAGCTTGGAGGGACAGGGTTACACTGAAGCTTTCTTT
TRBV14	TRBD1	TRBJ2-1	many	CASSQGTGLHNEQFF	TGTGCCAGCAGCCAAGGGACAGGACTTCACAATGAGCAGTTCTTC
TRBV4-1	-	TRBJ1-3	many	CASSQVPNSGNTIYF	TGCGCCAGCAGCCAAGTTCCCAACTCTGGAAACACCATATATTTT
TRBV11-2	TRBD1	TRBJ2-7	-	CASSLTGKGNEQYF	TGTGCCAGCAGCTTGACAGGGAAGGGGAACGAGCAGTACTTC
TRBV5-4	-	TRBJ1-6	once	CASSLEGSSYNSPLHF	TGTGCCAGCAGCCTGGAGGGGAGCTCCTATAATTCACCCCTCCACTTT
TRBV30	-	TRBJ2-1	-	CACTGDRQNAQFF	TGTGCCTGCACAGGAGATCGCCAAAATGCGCAGTTCTTC
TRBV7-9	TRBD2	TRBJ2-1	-	CASRQTSGRNISSYNEQFF	TGTGCCAGCAGGCAAACTAGCGGGAGGAATATTAGCTCCTACAATGAGCAGTTCTTC
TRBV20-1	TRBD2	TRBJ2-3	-	CSATSLAGMTDTWYF	TGCAGTGCTACCTCCCTAGCGGGAATGACAGATACGTGGTATTTT